The TCR beta chain under discussion was sequenced for a study of response to subunit inactivated influenza vaccine. TCRdb fed the RT-PCR reads into MiXCR, producing one record per CDR3 protein. The sample has 250,000 to 350,000 distinct CDR3 sequences; 22% are singletons. Findings of the study overall: Authors suggested seasonal influenza vaccinations each recruit few new T cells.

Concerning this clonotype itself: Its antigen is not identified.

The CDR3 runs to 15 residues. Losses at the gene ends were 7 bases for V and 5 bases for J; bases not matched to a gene: 11. Germline V lookup: CDR1 ENHRY, CDR2 SYGVKD. The chain couples TRBV10-3 to TRBJ2-5; 9 bases line up with TRBD1. The sequencing here drew on PBMCs from blood, taken about 20 months after vaccination. The sequence was obtained from a man between 50 and 69 years old who received an inactivated influenza vaccine. The CDR3: CAINMKQGARETQYF. CDR3 DNA: TGTGCCATCAACATGAAACAGGGGGCTAGGGAGACCCAGTACTTC.